Below are 20 T cell receptor beta chains sequenced from a single sample in a study of response to subunit inactivated influenza vaccine. TCRdb analysed the RT-PCR reads with MiXCR anew, one entry per CDR3 protein. The repertoire holds about 540,000 distinct CDR3 sequences, with under 30% as singletons. The same sample was also used in a study of T cells expressing NK-cell markers. Turning to that study: With UMIs, 5'RACE template switching was used to make TCR beta cDNA.

This sample comprised CD4+ T cells sorted from PBMCs, obtained 12 days after vaccination. These receptors were obtained from a man between 45 and 60 years old who received an inactivated influenza vaccine.

This clonotype appeared a few times. The germline gene is not matched at one end of the junction; a read error may be the cause. V is TRBV18 and J is TRBJ2-5; D ambiguous. CDR1 is KGHSH and CDR2 is LQKENI in the germline V gene. This CDR3 spans 14 amino acids. CDR3 protein: CASSPSEPQEIQYF. The CDR3, as DNA: TGTGCCAGCTCACCGTCAGAGCCCCAAGAGATCCAGTACTTC. Based on the CDR3 plus reference TRBV18 and TRBJ2-5, the full variable domain is NAGVMQNPRHLVRRRGQEARLRCSPMKGHSHVYWYRQLPEEGLKFMVYLQKENIIDESGMPKERFSAEFPKEGPSILRIQQVVRGDSAAYFCASSPSEPQEIQYFGPGTRLLVL.

This clonotype has just a few counts. The rearrangement uses TRBV6-1 and TRBJ2-1; TRBD1 agrees at 12 bases. From germline, CDR1 is MNHNS and CDR2 SASEGT. There are 16 residues in the CDR3. J gave up 10 bases and V 7 bases, and 14 bases lay outside the gene matches. The CDR3 loop reads CASTKGGTGGTVEQFF. In DNA, the CDR3 is TGTGCCAGCACTAAAGGTGGGACAGGGGGCACGGTAGAGCAGTTCTTC.

Only a few counts were recorded for this clonotype. This sequence joins TRBV29-1 and TRBJ1-1; D remains unclear. The V end was cut by 7 bases, the J end by 1 base, with 7 bases between. From germline, CDR1 is SQVTM and CDR2 ANQGSEA. The CDR3 is made up of 11 amino acids. The CDR3, as DNA: TGCAGCGGCCGACAGAACACTGAAGCTTTCTTT. Amino acid sequence: CSGRQNTEAFF.

By frequency in the sample, this clonotype is medium-sized (0.01 to 0.1%). The chain employs TRBV12-3 or TRBV12-4 and TRBJ2-1, with a tentative D call TRBD1 (5 bases). V was pared by 1 base and J by 6 bases, with 13 bases between. This CDR3 is 15 amino acids long. The CDR3 DNA reads as TGTGCCAGCAGTTTAGGGGGTGGGGCCCCCAATGAGCAGTTCTTC. Its translation: CASSLGGGAPNEQFF.

This clonotype has ten or more counts. The chain combines TRBV7-8 with TRBJ1-4; 10 nucleotides agree with TRBD1. J lost 4 bases, V lost 5 bases, and 4 bases had no gene match. The CDR3 sequence is 15 residues long. CDR1 is SGHVS and CDR2 is FQNEAQ in the germline V gene. CDR3 nucleotides: TGTGCCAGCAGCAAAGGGACAGGGGTTAATGAAAAACTGTTTTTT. Encoded protein: CASSKGTGVNEKLFF.

The sample holds a few counts of this clonotype. V and J are TRBV5-1 and TRBJ2-3; 7 bases line up with TRBD2. Germline CDR1 is SGHRS and CDR2 is YFSETQ. V lost 1 base and J lost 3; bases outside the gene matches: 5. This CDR3 spans 15 amino acids. This CDR3 reads CASSLRLRETDTQYF. CDR3 bases: TGCGCCAGCAGCTTGAGGCTGCGGGAGACAGATACGCAGTATTTT. The entire variable domain, with the rest obtained from reference TRBV5-1 and TRBJ2-3, is as follows: KAGVTQTPRYLIKTRGQQVTLSCSPISGHRSVSWYQQTPGQGLQFLFEYFSETQRNKGNFPGRFSGRQFSNSRSEMNVSTLELGDSALYLCASSLRLRETDTQYFGPGTRLTVL.

A few counts support this clonotype. V and J are TRBV11-1 and TRBJ2-1, with 14 bases lining up with TRBD2. CDR3 length equals 18 residues. V gave up 4 bases and J gave up 0 bases; unmatched junction bases: 5. Germline V lookup: CDR1 SGHAT, CDR2 FQDESV (reference sequence). The CDR3 DNA reads as TGTGCCAGCAGCTCGGGACTAGCGGGAGCCAGCTCCTACAATGAGCAGTTCTTC. Translation gives CASSSGLAGASSYNEQFF.

In its sample, this clonotype was seen a few times. V usage is TRBV20-1 and J usage is TRBJ1-1; D remains ambiguous. Germline-derived CDR1 and CDR2 are DFQATT and SNEGSKA (reference sequence). V gave up 5 bases and J gave up 9 bases, with 13 bases separating them. The CDR3 runs 11 residues. The chain's CDR3 is CSAEGQAKAFF. As DNA, the CDR3 is TGCAGTGCTGAGGGCCAAGCAAAAGCTTTCTTT.

This chain links TRBV12-3 or TRBV12-4 with TRBJ1-2; tentative D call: TRBD1 (5 bases). CDR3 size: 16 residues. Trimming left V 5 bases short and J 7 bases short, with 23 bases between. The DNA of the CDR3 is TGTGCCAGCAGTCATCTCATCAGACAGCCCGCATCTGGCTACACCTTC. Encoded protein: CASSHLIRQPASGYTF.

In its sample, this clonotype was seen a few times. The rearrangement links TRBV7-2 to TRBJ2-1, with 10 bases aligning to TRBD1. The V segment lost 4 bases and the J segment 3 bases; nucleotides outside the gene matches: 3. From germline, CDR1 is SGHTA and CDR2 FQGNSA. The CDR3 has 15 amino acids. The CDR3 reads CASSSTGGVYNEQFF. In DNA form, the CDR3 reads TGTGCCAGCAGCTCGACAGGGGGCGTCTACAATGAGCAGTTCTTC.

This clonotype was observed a handful of times. The rearrangement links TRBV7-9 to TRBJ2-7; 15 positions agree with TRBD2. Trimming cost V 4 bases and J 7 bases; bases outside gene matches: 8. The CDR3 consists of 16 residues. Germline lookup yields CDR1 SEHNR and CDR2 FQNEAQ (reference sequence). CDR3 nucleotides: TGTGCCAGCAGCTCGGGGACTAGCGGGAGGTTTCCAGAGCAGTACTTC. This codes for CASSSGTSGRFPEQYF.

This chain uses TRBV6-1 with TRBJ2-1; 7 bases line up with TRBD2. The CDR3 length is 16 residues. CDR1 MNHNS and CDR2 SASEGT come from the germline V gene. V was pared by 4 bases and J by 7 bases, with 13 bases of the junction left unmatched. The CDR3, as DNA: TGTGCCAGCAGTGTCCCATATGGGGGAGGGCGGAATGAGCAGTTCTTC. Translated, it gives CASSVPYGGGRNEQFF.

This clonotype was seen more than once but under ten times. The J gene is TRBJ2-3, the V gene TRBV9, with 7 positions matching TRBD2. CDR3 length: 15 residues. The V and J ends lost 0 bases and 5 bases, in that order; junction bases with no gene match: 6. CDR1 SGDLS and CDR2 YYNGEE come from the germline V gene. This chain's CDR3 is CASSVARGRVDTQYF. The CDR3 DNA reads TGTGCCAGCAGCGTAGCCCGGGGGAGGGTAGATACGCAGTATTTT.

The chain combines TRBV7-6 with TRBJ2-2; D uncertain. This CDR3 is built from 14 residues. CDR1 and CDR2 (germline): SGHVS, FNYEAQ. The V gene lost 5 bases and the J gene lost 6 bases, with 13 bases spanning the gap. The CDR3 is CASSVRGGPGELFF. The DNA for the CDR3 is TGTGCCAGCAGCGTTCGTGGTGGCCCCGGGGAGCTGTTTTTT.

This clonotype has only one observation. The gene calls are TRBV6-1 and TRBJ2-1, with 7 bases aligning to TRBD2. J gave up 7 bases and V 5 bases, and 11 bases lay outside the gene matches. The CDR3 totals 15 residues. Germline CDR1 reads MNHNS; CDR2 reads SASEGT. The CDR3 nucleotides read TGTGCCAGCAGTCCCCCCGGGAGGCCACGGAATGAGCAGTTCTTC. Residues: CASSPPGRPRNEQFF.

V usage is TRBV20-1 and J usage is TRBJ2-7, with D tentatively TRBD2 (6 bases). V was shortened by 7 bases and J by 0 bases, with 10 bases between the two germline ends. The germline CDR1 and CDR2 sequences are DFQATT and SNEGSKA (reference sequence). This CDR3 region has 12 residues. The CDR3 DNA is TGCAGTGTAAGTAGCGGCTCCTACGAGCAGTACTTC. It encodes CSVSSGSYEQYF.

This clonotype came up a few times. The chain recombines TRBV12-3 or TRBV12-4 with TRBJ1-2; D is unresolved. V was cut by 3 bases and J by 0 bases, with 5 bases left in between. This CDR3 spans 13 amino acids. The CDR3: CASSLVPNYGYTF. In DNA form, the CDR3 reads TGTGCCAGCAGTTTGGTCCCTAACTATGGCTACACCTTC.

The chain joins TRBV14 to TRBJ2-1, with 16 nucleotides matching TRBD2. Trimming cost V 7 bases and J 7 bases; bases outside gene matches: 7. The CDR3 contains 16 residues. Germline lookup yields CDR1 SGHDN and CDR2 FVKESK. The CDR3 sequence: CASNAPGLAGGNEQFF. The CDR3 DNA sequence: TGTGCCAGCAACGCGCCGGGACTAGCGGGGGGGAATGAGCAGTTCTTC.

V usage is TRBV15 and J usage is TRBJ2-3; D might be TRBD2 (6 bases). V lost 5 bases to trimming and J lost 0 bases, with 15 bases between them. Germline V gives CDR1 LNHNV, CDR2 YYDKDF (reference sequence). This CDR3 is 16 amino acids long. The CDR3 loop reads CATSLRLVGSTDTQYF. The CDR3 DNA sequence: TGTGCCACCAGCCTAAGACTAGTGGGAAGCACAGATACGCAGTATTTT.

The sample holds a few counts of this clonotype. In DNA, the CDR3 is TGTGCCAGCAGCTTAGGCACTAGCGGGGTGAACACCGGGGAGCTGTTTTTT. Translating it yields CASSLGTSGVNTGELFF. The V gene is TRBV7-8, the J gene TRBJ2-2; 10 bases align to TRBD2. The trim removed 1 base at V and 1 base at J, leaving 3 bases unmatched. CDR1 is SGHVS and CDR2 is FQNEAQ in the germline V gene. CDR3 length: 17 amino acids.